A single count supports the clone carrying this T cell receptor (beta chain). What it binds is not known. The CDR3 sequence is 14 residues long. Germline CDR1 SEHNR, CDR2 FQNEAQ (reference sequence). Trimming cost V 4 bases and J 10 bases; bases outside gene matches: 7. The entry originates in a study of cytomegalovirus exposure and HLA in healthy donors. Turning to the study itself: HLA-typed donors were the source of 86 million or so unique TCRs held in an early data release. Points from the study as a whole: HLA alleles showed associations with 15,000 to 20,000 TCR beta sequences in a later analysis, at a 0.05 false discovery rate. The authors judged a highly shared variant cluster likely a sequencing artifact.

In the PCR, 60 Vbeta and 13 Jbeta primers were used. Repertoires were generated with immunoSEQ multiplex PCR, while TCRdb's copy carries only in-frame clones and drops some. The data hold 110,000 to 150,000 clones, with about 80% observed a single time. At collection, donors were nominally healthy, but unrecorded immune exposures were probable. The clonotype was recovered from a woman aged 55-75 years in good health and CMV-seropositive. V is TRBV7-9 and J is TRBJ1-6, with 7 positions matching TRBD1. Sequenced material: PBMCs. CDR3 protein: CASSSGTDGSPLHF. For the CDR3, the DNA is TGTGCCAGCAGCTCCGGGACAGATGGGTCACCCCTCCACTTT.